These 18 T cell receptor beta chains came from one sample sequenced in a study of low-dose radiotherapy and immunotherapy resistance in tumors (dated by TCRdb to 2022 to 2024). To make first-strand cDNA, Superscript III was used along with a set of TRAV- and TRBV-specific primers so that both the TCRalpha and TCRbeta chains were covered. TCRs were amplified with Phusion for roughly 20 PCR cycles, with a constant-region primer paired with the adapter attached to the V primers. TCRdb reworked the public reads: Q25 trimming with fastp, MiXCR clone assembly, productive beta chains retained. Under each unique CDR3 protein, matching rows form one entry showing the most common genes and DNA. The sample records more than 9,000 distinct CDR3 sequences, around 80% of which are singletons. The ten largest clonotypes hold roughly 1.4% of the sample. The receptors stem from a human donor with advanced metastatic prostate, ovarian, gallbladder or colorectal cancer (not recorded which). This table probably holds off-target reads from a library built for another chain.

This clonotype occurred a few times. V gene TRBV5-1 combines with J gene TRBJ2-7; the D gene is possibly TRBD2 (5 bases). The V end was cut by 0 bases, the J end by 9 bases, with 19 bases between. The V gene's germline CDR1 is SGHRS and CDR2 YFSETQ. This CDR3 has 15 amino acids. CDR3 region: CASSLDLATRTWQYF. The CDR3 coding sequence is TGCGCCAGCAGCTTGGACCTGGCCACGCGGACTTGGCAGTACTTC.

The gene calls are TRBV19 and TRBJ2-7; 9 bases agree with TRBD1. Germline CDR1 reads LNHDA; CDR2 reads SQIVND (reference sequence). Trimming at V came to 3 bases and at J to 5 bases, leaving 5 bases not matched to a gene. CDR3 length: 14 residues. The CDR3 DNA sequence: TGTGCCAGTAGTATGACAGGGGGATCCCACGAGCAGTACTTC. As protein: CASSMTGGSHEQYF.

This sequence joins TRBV30 and TRBJ1-1; no clear D gene. There are 14 residues in the CDR3. Germline values: CDR1 GTSNPN, CDR2 SVGIG (reference sequence). Trimming pared 4 bases from V and 1 base from J, leaving 13 bases between. For the CDR3, the DNA is TGTGCCTGGATCGAGGGCGCAGGGAACACTGAAGCTTTCTTT. Its protein product is CAWIEGAGNTEAFF.

V is TRBV2 and J is TRBJ1-5; D unresolved. Trimming cost V 7 bases and J 5 bases, with 9 bases left between them. This CDR3 is built from 12 residues. In germline, CDR1 is SNHLY, CDR2 FYNNEI. The CDR3 reads CASNSDYQPQHF. The DNA for the CDR3 is TGTGCCAGCAATTCGGACTATCAGCCCCAGCATTTT.

The genes are TRBV20-1 and TRBJ2-1, with 9 bases fitting TRBD2. Germline loops: CDR1 DFQATT, CDR2 SNEGSKA (reference sequence). V was pared by 1 base and J by 3 bases, with 1 base of the junction left unmatched. The CDR3 sequence is 14 residues long. CDR3 DNA sequence: TGCAGTGCTAGAGGACTAGCGGACTACAATGAGCAGTTCTTC. Amino acid sequence: CSARGLADYNEQFF.

V and J are TRBV29-1 and TRBJ2-3; no clear D. The CDR3 is 13 amino acids. The V end was cut by 4 bases, the J end by 3 bases, with 11 bases between. The germline V gene encodes CDR1 SQVTM and CDR2 ANQGSEA. This chain's CDR3 is CSVVRDRTDTQYF. CDR3 coding DNA: TGCAGCGTTGTAAGGGATAGGACAGATACGCAGTATTTT.

CDR3 sequence reads: CSARGPSGSSSDTQYF. In nucleotides, the CDR3 is TGCAGTGCTAGAGGACCTAGCGGGAGTTCATCCGATACGCAGTATTTT. The rearrangement uses TRBV20-1 and TRBJ2-3; 10 bases are shared with TRBD2. The V segment lost 1 base and the J segment 6 bases; nucleotides outside the gene matches: 10. The CDR3 is 16 amino acids. CDR1 DFQATT and CDR2 SNEGSKA come from the germline V gene (reference sequence).

DNA of the CDR3: TGTGCCAGCAGGATGGACAGCAACGTTTATGGCTACACCTTC. It encodes CASRMDSNVYGYTF. The chain recombines TRBV12-3 or TRBV12-4 with TRBJ1-2; D perhaps matches TRBD1 (6 bases). Trimming cost V 6 bases and J 5 bases, with 16 bases left between them. There are 14 residues in the CDR3.

J is TRBJ2-1 and V is TRBV4-3, with 9 bases that match TRBD2. The CDR3 has 18 amino acids. Germline CDR1 is LGHNA and CDR2 is YSLEER. V shed 0 bases and J 6 bases; nucleotides not matched to a gene: 12. The CDR3 sequence: CASSQDGGGTSISNEQFF. DNA for the CDR3: TGCGCCAGCAGCCAAGATGGAGGTGGGACTAGCATTTCCAATGAGCAGTTCTTC.

This sequence joins TRBV2 and TRBJ2-7; D is perhaps TRBD1 (5 bases). CDR1 SNHLY and CDR2 FYNNEI come from the germline V gene. Trimming shortened V by 6 bases and J by 7 bases, and 10 bases separated the two germline ends. This CDR3 comprises 11 residues. DNA of the CDR3: TGTGCCAGCAGCACTCAGGGAGAGCAGTACTTC. This encodes CASSTQGEQYF.

This clonotype has just a few counts. CDR3 DNA: TGTGCCAGCAGTGCGACCGGGACTAGCGGGCCGTCCTCCTACAATGAGCAGTTCTTC. It specifies CASSATGTSGPSSYNEQFF. The gene calls are TRBV28 and TRBJ2-1; 12 bases fit TRBD2. The junction had 11 bases not matched to a gene; V was cut back by 5 bases and J by 0 bases. This CDR3 contains 19 residues. Germline loops: CDR1 MDHEN, CDR2 SYDVKM.

V gene TRBV5-7 combines with J gene TRBJ2-4; 10 nucleotides match TRBD2. Being an ORF, TRBV5-7 has a function that is uncertain. V gave up 1 base and J gave up 1 base; unmatched junction bases: 5. The CDR3 spans 17 residues. The CDR3 spells CASSLKLAGVAKNIQYF. In nucleotides, the CDR3 is TGTGCCAGCAGCTTGAAGCTAGCGGGAGTGGCCAAAAACATTCAGTACTTC.

The genes are TRBV20-1 and TRBJ2-7; D gene unclear. This CDR3 has 12 residues. CDR1 is DFQATT, CDR2 SNEGSKA, per germline (reference sequence). The V end was cut by 6 bases, the J end by 3 bases, with 12 bases between. In nucleotides, the CDR3 is TGCAGTGCCCTCGTAAATGGCTACGAGCAGTACTTC. It translates to CSALVNGYEQYF.

The chain employs TRBV10-3 and TRBJ1-1; D call uncertain. CDR3 length equals 13 residues. The germline gives CDR1 ENHRY, CDR2 SYGVKD. V was trimmed by 8 bases and J by 1 base, leaving 11 bases between them. CDR3 sequence reads: CAILPRPNTEAFF. DNA of the CDR3: TGTGCCATCCTCCCTCGGCCGAACACTGAAGCTTTCTTT.

A few counts support this clonotype. The chain carries TRBV28 and TRBJ2-3; the match to TRBD2 covers 9 bases. This CDR3 is 15 amino acids long. Per the germline V gene, CDR1 is MDHEN and CDR2 is SYDVKM. J gave up 4 bases and V 4 bases, and 6 bases lay outside the gene matches. CDR3 sequence: CASSSEREVPDTQYF. In DNA form, the CDR3 reads TGTGCCAGCAGTTCAGAGCGGGAGGTCCCAGATACGCAGTATTTT.

The V gene is TRBV3-1, the J gene TRBJ2-3; 7 bases line up with TRBD2. The CDR3 covers 16 residues. V shed 0 bases, J shed 7 bases, and the junction held 10 bases outside the gene matches. The V gene's germline CDR1 is LGHDT and CDR2 YNNKEL (reference sequence). CDR3 sequence reads: CASSQDGAGEQNTQYF. The DNA for the CDR3 is TGTGCCAGCAGCCAAGATGGGGCGGGAGAGCAAAATACGCAGTATTTT.

This chain uses TRBV12-3 or TRBV12-4 with TRBJ2-7; 14 nucleotides agree with TRBD2. V lost 5 bases, J lost 4 bases, and 7 bases stayed unmatched. This CDR3 has 16 residues. The CDR3 spells CASSGGLAGVRYEQYF. CDR3 sequence (DNA): TGTGCCAGCAGTGGGGGACTAGCGGGAGTGCGGTACGAGCAGTACTTC.

This chain connects TRBV29-1 to TRBJ2-1, with TRBD2 matching 11 bases. Germline V CDR1 and CDR2: SQVTM, ANQGSEA. CDR3 length: 16 amino acids. V trimming: 2 bases; J trimming: 3 bases; junction bases outside the gene matches: 6. The CDR3 is CSVESVLAGVYNEQFF. DNA for the CDR3: TGCAGCGTTGAATCGGTACTAGCGGGAGTCTACAATGAGCAGTTCTTC.